This is a list of T cell receptor beta chains from one sample in a study of T cell changes during pregnancy in multiple sclerosis. Here immunoSEQ multiplex PCR was the method, and the copy in TCRdb shows in-frame clones only, minus some. Found here are about 94,000 clones, 90% to 95% of them singletons; the top ten hold roughly 0.81%. This specimen consisted of peripheral blood, obtained in the third trimester of pregnancy. The receptor source for this set is a female donor with multiple sclerosis, enrolled in a pregnancy study. The CDR3 runs from the conserved cysteine through the conserved F or W. The D gene is left open where the match is weak.

>-|TRBV28|TRBJ1-2
CASSPQFFGYTF
>-|TRBV30|TRBJ1-1
CAWDRMNTEAFF
>TRBD2|TRBV27|TRBJ2-7
CASSPREGRYEQYF
>TRBD1|TRBV30|TRBJ1-4
CAWSKTGGPEKLFF
>TRBD2|TRBV4-2|TRBJ2-7
CASSQVASGSYEQYF
>TRBD1|TRBV10-1|TRBJ2-6
CASSVWTGSSGANVLTF
>TRBD1|TRBV6-4|TRBJ2-3
CASSTGEADTQYF
>TRBD1|TRBV2|TRBJ1-1
CASSFRTGKREAFF
>-|TRBV28|TRBJ1-1
CASSFTRGSTEAFF
>-|TRBV29-1|TRBJ1-2
CSVEDLPGSYTF
>TRBD1|TRBV7-2|TRBJ1-2
CASSLGQGSYGYTF
>TRBD1|TRBV27|TRBJ1-2
CASSLTGGSGYTF
>-|TRBV27|TRBJ2-7
CASSLQGNRGYEQYF
>TRBD1|TRBV5-4|TRBJ2-7
CASSSVAGGWFEQYF
>TRBD2|TRBV29-1|TRBJ2-1
CSVSTSGRPNEQFF
>-|TRBV5-1|TRBJ2-2
CASGLVNGELFF
>TRBD1|TRBV29-1|TRBJ2-3
CSVADRAADTQYF
>-|TRBV18|TRBJ2-7
CASSPPGTYEQYF
>TRBD1|TRBV19|TRBJ2-2
CASSIGQGTNTGELFF
>TRBD2|TRBV19|TRBJ2-2
CASSTPRLAGVAGELFF
>-|TRBV25-1|TRBJ2-7
CASSELMTESSYEQYF
>TRBD2|TRBV5-4|TRBJ2-1
CASSRTSHEQFF
>-|TRBV23-1|TRBJ2-7
CASSHGDLKRYF
>-|TRBV9|TRBJ2-6
CASSVAKDIPKSGANVLTF
>-|TRBV19|TRBJ1-1
CASIRVGGGTEAFF
>-|TRBV10-1|TRBJ2-1
CASSRIRVGSKNEQFF
>TRBD1|TRBV4-1|TRBJ1-5
CASSRLQGGPQHF
>TRBD2|TRBV2|TRBJ2-7
CASSGTSDYEQYF
>-|TRBV7-8|TRBJ2-6
CASSLADRPHSGANVLTF
>-|TRBV4-2|TRBJ2-1
CASSQGATYNEQFF
>TRBD2|TRBV10-3|TRBJ2-7
CAIKPGLGDEQYF
>TRBD2|TRBV16|TRBJ2-7
CASSHFSTSGRFEQYF
>TRBD1|TRBV7-2|TRBJ2-1
CASSLSGQGFYNEQFF
>-|TRBV4-3|TRBJ2-2
CASSQVLARSTGELFF
>-|TRBV2|TRBJ2-1
CASSELWESSYNEQFF
>TRBD2|TRBV5-4|TRBJ2-1
CASSFAGGRGNEQFF
>TRBD1|TRBV27|TRBJ1-5
CASSFQGGNQPQHF
>TRBD1|TRBV9|TRBJ2-7
CASSFGTGVASYEQYF
>TRBD2|TRBV30|TRBJ2-7
CAWSALGGGSYEQYF
>TRBD1|TRBV27|TRBJ2-5
CASDLGQYRGLQETQYF
>TRBD1|TRBV7-2|TRBJ2-7
CASSLWTGGYEQYF
>-|TRBV5-8|TRBJ1-2
CASSRGGSNYGYTF
>-|TRBV27|TRBJ2-2
CASNNRVGGELFF
>-|TRBV4-3|TRBJ1-4
CASSQENGRGLGEKLFF
>-|TRBV19|TRBJ2-1
CASSRGAQGLDNEQFF
>TRBD1|TRBV27|TRBJ1-2
CASTPGQGAYGYTF
>TRBD1|TRBV19|TRBJ1-1
CASSIAAGGGDEAFF
>-|TRBV7-9|TRBJ2-2
CASRVTSGLTGELFF